This T cell receptor beta chain was sequenced in a study of vaccination and CD4 T cells after COVID-19. Study-wide context: Two of the convalescents were Hispanic, and convalescents were six males and four females. Median time from second vaccine dose to sampling was 72 days (14 to 241). At a median around 100 days (range 35 to 161) after diagnosis, post-COVID samples were drawn.

The Oncomine TCR Beta short-read assay generated sequence data from the DNA of cultured CD4+ T cells. TCRdb reprocessed the PCR reads via MiXCR and lists one record per CDR3 protein. The sample holds tens of thousands of distinct CDR3 sequences, 67% seen once. Turning to this clonotype: Its antigen is not known.

V was clipped by 3 bases and J by 5 bases, with 4 bases between them. Germline V lookup: CDR1 LNHDA, CDR2 SQIVND (reference sequence). CDR3 length: 11 amino acids. Specified treatment: roughly nine-day PBMC culture with coronavirus spike peptide pools or control peptides (ViraFEST assay). ViraFEST enlarged antigen-specific T cell populations with peptide pools and afterwards sequenced TCRs. This chain connects TRBV19 to TRBJ1-2; the D is unclear. The TCR was taken from a human donor who received a COVID-19 vaccine. The sequencing used CD4+ T cells from blood, cultured in vitro, collected after SARS-CoV-2 vaccination. CDR3 DNA: TGTGCCAGTAGTATGAAGTATGGCTACACCTTC. Protein sequence: CASSMKYGYTF.